This T cell receptor beta chain was retrieved from a study of T cells in Graves' hyperthyroidism and ophthalmopathy. Amplified TCR beta CDR3 regions derived from RNA transcripts. The HTBI primer set served for first-round RT-PCR of the TCR CDR3. A single record per CDR3 protein comes from TCRdb applying MiXCR to the multiplex PCR reads. Among approximately 420,000 distinct CDR3 sequences listed, approximately 14% were seen once. CDR1 and CDR2 from the germline V gene are SNHLY and FYNNEI. Trimming left V 4 bases short and J 2 bases short, with 5 bases between. CDR3 length: 12 amino acids. This clonotype came up a few times.

Material: blood. The chain combines TRBV2 with TRBJ2-5; no clear D gene. The TCR comes from a woman younger than 35 with Graves' hyperthyroidism. CDR3 residues: CASSGSQETQYF. In DNA, the CDR3 is TGTGCCAGCAGTGGTTCACAAGAGACCCAGTACTTC.